The present entry profiles one TCR beta chain with its context. Participants were aged 18 to 89 years, lived in 24 US areas, and enrolled virtually. This record comes from a study of blood T cell repertoires in COVID-19. Profiling relied on immunoSEQ multiplex PCR, and the TCRdb table lists in-frame clones only, not all of them. The table includes around 160,000 clones, roughly 89% detected once. CDR1 is LGHNA, CDR2 YNFKEQ, per germline. V dropped 4 bases and J dropped 7; count of bases not matched to a gene: 15. The CDR3 length is 17 residues. The receptor comes from a woman in her fifties or sixties who had been exposed to COVID-19. Sequenced material: PBMCs or T cells enriched from blood (not recorded which). This chain links TRBV4-2 with TRBJ2-7; 11 nucleotides match TRBD2. The CDR3 region has the DNA TGTGCCAGCAGCCCTTCCCTAGCGGGGGGCGTTGGGAGAGAGCAGTACTTC. It specifies CASSPSLAGGVGREQYF.